Below, one T cell receptor (beta chain) is given with its context. This entry is derived from a study of blood T cell repertoires in COVID-19. The overall study: There were acute and convalescent COVID-19 samples, and they came from the United States, Italy and Spain.

This CDR3 has 12 residues. Germline V gene data show CDR1 as SNHLY and CDR2 as FYNNEI. Trimming cost V 6 bases and J 11 bases, with 13 bases left between them. The protocol was immunoSEQ multiplex PCR, while the TCRdb copy is restricted to in-frame clones and leaves out a portion. The table shows 50,000 to 65,000 clones, with 86% occurring only once. The V call is TRBV2, the J call TRBJ1-4; D is possibly TRBD1 (5 bases). The specimen sequenced was peripheral blood. The TCR originated in a man over 45 with active COVID-19. The CDR3 sequence: CASRPMRDKLFF. The CDR3 DNA follows: TGTGCCAGCAGGCCCATGCGGGACAAACTGTTTTTT. Supplemented by reference TRBV2 and TRBJ1-4, the full variable domain reads EPEVTQTPSHQVTQMGQEVILRCVPISNHLYFYWYRQILGQKVEFLVSFYNNEISEKSEIFDDQFSVERPDGSNFTLKIRSTKLEDSAMYFCASRPMRDKLFFGSGTQLSVL.